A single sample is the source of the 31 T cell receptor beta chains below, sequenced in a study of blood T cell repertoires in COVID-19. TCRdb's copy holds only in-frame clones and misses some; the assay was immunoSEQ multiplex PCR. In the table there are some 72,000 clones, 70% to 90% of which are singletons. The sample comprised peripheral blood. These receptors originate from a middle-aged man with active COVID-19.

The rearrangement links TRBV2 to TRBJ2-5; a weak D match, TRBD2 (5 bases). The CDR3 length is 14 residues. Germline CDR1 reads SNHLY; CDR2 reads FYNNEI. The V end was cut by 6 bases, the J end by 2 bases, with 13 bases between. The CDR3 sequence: CASSLGRLQETQYF. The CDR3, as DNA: TGTGCCAGCAGCCTAGGGAGATTACAAGAGACCCAGTACTTC.

Written as DNA, the CDR3 is TGCGCCAGCAGCCAAGCGGACAGGGAGAATGAAAAACTGTTTTTT. Translation gives CASSQADRENEKLFF. The V and J genes are TRBV4-1 and TRBJ1-4, with 8 bases matching TRBD1. There are 15 residues in the CDR3. J was trimmed by 5 bases and V by 1 base; bases with no gene match: 3. From germline, CDR1 is MGHRA and CDR2 YSYEKL.

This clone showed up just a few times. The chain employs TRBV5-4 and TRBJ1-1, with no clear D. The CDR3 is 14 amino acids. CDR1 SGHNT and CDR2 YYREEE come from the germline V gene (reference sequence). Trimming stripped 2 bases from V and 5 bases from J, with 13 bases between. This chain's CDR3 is CASSFGGGETEAFF. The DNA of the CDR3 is TGTGCCAGCAGCTTTGGAGGTGGGGAGACTGAAGCTTTCTTT.

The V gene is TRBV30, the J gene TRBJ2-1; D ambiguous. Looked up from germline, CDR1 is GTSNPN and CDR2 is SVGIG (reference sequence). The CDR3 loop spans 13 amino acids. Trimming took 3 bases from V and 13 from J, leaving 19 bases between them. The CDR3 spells CAWSPNGRGLQFF. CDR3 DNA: TGTGCCTGGAGCCCTAATGGCCGTGGGCTACAGTTCTTC. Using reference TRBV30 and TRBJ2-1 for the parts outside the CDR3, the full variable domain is SQTIHQWPATLVQPVGSPLSLECTVEGTSNPNLYWYRQAAGRGLQLLFYSVGIGQISSEVPQNLSASRPQDRQFILSSKKLLLSDSGFYLCAWSPNGRGLQFFGPGTRLTVL.

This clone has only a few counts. CDR3 coding DNA: TGTGCCAGCAGCGAAGACAATAGCAATCAGCCCCAGCATTTT. This codes for CASSEDNSNQPQHF. V is TRBV5-4 and J is TRBJ1-5; D not certain. This CDR3 comprises 14 residues. The V gene lost 4 bases and the J gene lost 0 bases, with 8 bases spanning the gap. Germline loops: CDR1 SGHNT, CDR2 YYREEE (reference sequence).

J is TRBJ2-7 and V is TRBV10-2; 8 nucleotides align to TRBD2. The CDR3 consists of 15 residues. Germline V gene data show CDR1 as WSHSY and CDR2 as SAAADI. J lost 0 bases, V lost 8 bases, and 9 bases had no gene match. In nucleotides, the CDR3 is TGCGCCAGCCGAGAGACGGGAGGGAACTCCTACGAGCAGTACTTC. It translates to CASRETGGNSYEQYF.

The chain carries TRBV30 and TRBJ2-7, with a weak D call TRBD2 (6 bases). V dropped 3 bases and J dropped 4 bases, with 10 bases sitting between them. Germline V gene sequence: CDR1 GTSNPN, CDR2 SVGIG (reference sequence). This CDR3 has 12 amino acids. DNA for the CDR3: TGTGCCTGGAGCGGGGGATTTTACGAGCAGTACTTC. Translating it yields CAWSGGFYEQYF.

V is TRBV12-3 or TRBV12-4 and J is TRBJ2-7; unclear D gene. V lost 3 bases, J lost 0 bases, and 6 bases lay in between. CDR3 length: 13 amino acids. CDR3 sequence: CASSLSSSYEQYF. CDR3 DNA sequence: TGTGCCAGCAGTTTGTCGAGCTCCTACGAGCAGTACTTC.

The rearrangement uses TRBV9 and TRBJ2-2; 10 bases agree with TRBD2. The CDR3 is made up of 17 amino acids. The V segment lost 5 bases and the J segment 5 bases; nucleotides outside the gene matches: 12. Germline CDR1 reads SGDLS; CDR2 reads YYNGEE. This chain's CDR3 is CASSILAGERGTGELFF. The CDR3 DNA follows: TGTGCCAGCAGTATCCTAGCGGGGGAAAGGGGGACCGGGGAGCTGTTTTTT.

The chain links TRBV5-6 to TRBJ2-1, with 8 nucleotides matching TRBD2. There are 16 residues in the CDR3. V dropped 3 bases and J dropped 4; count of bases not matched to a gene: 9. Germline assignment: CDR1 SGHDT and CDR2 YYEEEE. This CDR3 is CASSSGGLAAYNEQFF. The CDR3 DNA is TGTGCCAGCAGCTCGGGTGGACTAGCCGCTTACAATGAGCAGTTCTTC.

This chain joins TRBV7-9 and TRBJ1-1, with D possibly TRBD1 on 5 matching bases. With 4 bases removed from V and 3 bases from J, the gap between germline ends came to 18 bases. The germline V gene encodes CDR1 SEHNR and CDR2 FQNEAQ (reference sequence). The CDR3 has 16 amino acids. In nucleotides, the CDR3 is TGTGCCAGCAGCTCCCATTTAGGGGTCGAGTACACTGAAGCTTTCTTT. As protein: CASSSHLGVEYTEAFF.

CDR3 nucleotide sequence: TGTGCCAGCAGCCCACCGGGACAGGCTAAAGAGACCCAGTACTTC. Its protein is CASSPPGQAKETQYF. The genes are TRBV5-4 and TRBJ2-5, with TRBD1 identical over 8 bases. The CDR3 length is 15 residues. Looked up from germline, CDR1 is SGHNT and CDR2 is YYREEE (reference sequence). V was pared by 4 bases and J by 3 bases, with 8 bases of the junction left unmatched.

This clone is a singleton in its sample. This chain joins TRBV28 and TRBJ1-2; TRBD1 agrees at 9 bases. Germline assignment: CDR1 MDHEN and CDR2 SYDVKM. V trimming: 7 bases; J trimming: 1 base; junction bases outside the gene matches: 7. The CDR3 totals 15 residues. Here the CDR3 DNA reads TGTGCCAGCACTCCACAGGGGGCTGGTAACTATGGCTACACCTTC. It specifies CASTPQGAGNYGYTF.

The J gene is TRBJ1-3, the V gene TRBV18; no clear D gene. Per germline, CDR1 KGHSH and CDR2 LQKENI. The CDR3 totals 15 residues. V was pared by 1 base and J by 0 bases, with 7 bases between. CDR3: CASSPRASSGNTIYF. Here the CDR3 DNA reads TGTGCCAGCTCACCACGGGCATCCTCTGGAAACACCATATATTTT.

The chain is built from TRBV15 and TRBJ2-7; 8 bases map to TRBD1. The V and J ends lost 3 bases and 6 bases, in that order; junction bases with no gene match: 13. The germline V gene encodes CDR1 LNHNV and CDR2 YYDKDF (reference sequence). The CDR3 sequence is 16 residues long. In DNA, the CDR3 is TGTGCCACCAGCAGGGACCCCCCGGGGACAGGTAGCGAGCAGTACTTC. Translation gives CATSRDPPGTGSEQYF.

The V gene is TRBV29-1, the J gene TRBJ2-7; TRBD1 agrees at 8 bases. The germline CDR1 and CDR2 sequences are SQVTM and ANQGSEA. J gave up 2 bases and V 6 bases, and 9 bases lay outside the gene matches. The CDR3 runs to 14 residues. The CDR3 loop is CSVYFDRGPYEQYF. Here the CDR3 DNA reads TGCAGCGTCTATTTCGACAGGGGCCCCTACGAGCAGTACTTC.

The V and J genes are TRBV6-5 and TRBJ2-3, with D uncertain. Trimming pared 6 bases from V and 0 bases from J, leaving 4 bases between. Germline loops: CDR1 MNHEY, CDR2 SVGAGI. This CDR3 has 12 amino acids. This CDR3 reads CASSGSTDTQYF. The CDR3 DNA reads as TGTGCCAGCAGCGGTAGCACAGATACGCAGTATTTT.

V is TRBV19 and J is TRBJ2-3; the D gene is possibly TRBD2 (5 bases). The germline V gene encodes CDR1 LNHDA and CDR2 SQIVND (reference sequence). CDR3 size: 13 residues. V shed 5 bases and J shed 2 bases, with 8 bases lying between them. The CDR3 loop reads CASSDGVTDTQYF. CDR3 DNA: TGTGCCAGTAGTGACGGGGTCACAGATACGCAGTATTTT.

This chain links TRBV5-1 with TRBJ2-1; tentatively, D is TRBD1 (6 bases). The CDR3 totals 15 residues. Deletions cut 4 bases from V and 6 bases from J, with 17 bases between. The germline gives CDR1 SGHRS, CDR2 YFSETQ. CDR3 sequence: CASSPGEFRANEQFF. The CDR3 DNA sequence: TGCGCCAGCAGCCCAGGGGAATTCCGGGCCAATGAGCAGTTCTTC.

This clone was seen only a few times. CDR3 coding DNA: TGTGCCAGCAGCTTATCGCGGTCAGGAAACACCATATATTTT. Translated: CASSLSRSGNTIYF. V usage is TRBV7-9 and J usage is TRBJ1-3; D remains unclear. V gave up 2 bases and J gave up 4 bases, with 9 bases separating them. CDR3 length: 14 amino acids. Germline V gene data show CDR1 as SEHNR and CDR2 as FQNEAQ (reference sequence).

This chain's CDR3 is CASRKDSEAFF. The CDR3 nucleotides are TGTGCCAGCAGAAAGGACAGTGAAGCTTTCTTT. The gene calls are TRBV6-5 and TRBJ1-1; D is perhaps TRBD1 (6 bases). This CDR3 comprises 11 residues. V lost 6 bases and J 7 bases, leaving 9 bases between the germline ends. Germline V gene data show CDR1 as MNHEY and CDR2 as SVGAGI.

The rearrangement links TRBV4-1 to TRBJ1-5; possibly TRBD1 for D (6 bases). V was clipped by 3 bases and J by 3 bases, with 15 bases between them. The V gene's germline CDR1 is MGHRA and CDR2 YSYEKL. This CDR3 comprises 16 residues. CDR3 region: CASSHVRQDLNQPQHF. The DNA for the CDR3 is TGCGCCAGCAGCCATGTCAGACAGGACCTCAATCAGCCCCAGCATTTT.

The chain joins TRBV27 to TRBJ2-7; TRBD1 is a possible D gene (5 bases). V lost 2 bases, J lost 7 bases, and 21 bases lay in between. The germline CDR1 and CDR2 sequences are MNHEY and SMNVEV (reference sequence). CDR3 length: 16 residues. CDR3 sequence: CASSLRSGFPLGEQYF. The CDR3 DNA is TGTGCCAGCAGTTTACGATCAGGGTTCCCGTTGGGGGAGCAGTACTTC.

Written as DNA, the CDR3 is TGTGCCAGCAGCCTCGGACAGGGTCAGACCCAGTACTTC. Its protein product is CASSLGQGQTQYF. The chain combines TRBV7-8 with TRBJ2-5; 8 nucleotides agree with TRBD1. The germline gives CDR1 SGHVS, CDR2 FQNEAQ. The ends lost 5 bases at V and 6 bases at J; junction bases unmatched: 5. The CDR3 runs to 13 residues.

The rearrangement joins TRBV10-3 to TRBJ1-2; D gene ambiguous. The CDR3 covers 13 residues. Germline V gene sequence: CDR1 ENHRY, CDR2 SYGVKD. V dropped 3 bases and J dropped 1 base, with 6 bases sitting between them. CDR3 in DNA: TGTGCCATCAGTGAAAGCCGTAACTATGGCTACACCTTC. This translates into CAISESRNYGYTF.

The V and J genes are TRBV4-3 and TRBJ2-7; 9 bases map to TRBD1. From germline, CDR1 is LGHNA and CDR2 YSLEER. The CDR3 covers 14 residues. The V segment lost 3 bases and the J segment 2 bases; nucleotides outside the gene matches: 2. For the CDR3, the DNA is TGCGCCAGCAGCCAGGACAGGGGAACCTACGAGCAGTACTTC. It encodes CASSQDRGTYEQYF.

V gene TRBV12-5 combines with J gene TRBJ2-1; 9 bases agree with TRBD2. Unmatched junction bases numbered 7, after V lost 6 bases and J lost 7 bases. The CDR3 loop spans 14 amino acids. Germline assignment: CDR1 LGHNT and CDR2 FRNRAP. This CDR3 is CASGPGLARNEQFF. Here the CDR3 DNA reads TGTGCTAGTGGCCCCGGACTAGCGCGAAATGAGCAGTTCTTC.

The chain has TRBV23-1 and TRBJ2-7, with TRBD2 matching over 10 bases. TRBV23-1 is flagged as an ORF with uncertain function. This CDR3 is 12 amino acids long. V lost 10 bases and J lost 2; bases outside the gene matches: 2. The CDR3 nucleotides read TGCGCCAAGCGGGGGGGGCCCTACGAGCAGTACTTC. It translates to CAKRGGPYEQYF.

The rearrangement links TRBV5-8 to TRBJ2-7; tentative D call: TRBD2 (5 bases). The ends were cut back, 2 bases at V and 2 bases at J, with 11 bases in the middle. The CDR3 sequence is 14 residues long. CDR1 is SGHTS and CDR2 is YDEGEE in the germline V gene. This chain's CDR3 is CASSFAGPPYEQYF. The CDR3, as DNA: TGTGCCAGCAGCTTTGCGGGTCCCCCCTACGAGCAGTACTTC.

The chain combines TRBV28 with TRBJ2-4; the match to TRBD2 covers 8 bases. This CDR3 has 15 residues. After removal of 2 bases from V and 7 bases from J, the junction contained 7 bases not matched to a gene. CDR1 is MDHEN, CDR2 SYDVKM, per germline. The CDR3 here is CASSLAGGGSNIQYF. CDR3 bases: TGTGCCAGCAGTTTAGCGGGGGGCGGATCTAACATTCAGTACTTC.

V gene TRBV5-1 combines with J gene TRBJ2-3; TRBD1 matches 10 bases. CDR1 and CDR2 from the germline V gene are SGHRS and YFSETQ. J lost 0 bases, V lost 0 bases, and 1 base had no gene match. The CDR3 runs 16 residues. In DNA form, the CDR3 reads TGCGCCAGCAGCTTGGGGGACAGGGGAAGCACAGATACGCAGTATTTT. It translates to CASSLGDRGSTDTQYF.